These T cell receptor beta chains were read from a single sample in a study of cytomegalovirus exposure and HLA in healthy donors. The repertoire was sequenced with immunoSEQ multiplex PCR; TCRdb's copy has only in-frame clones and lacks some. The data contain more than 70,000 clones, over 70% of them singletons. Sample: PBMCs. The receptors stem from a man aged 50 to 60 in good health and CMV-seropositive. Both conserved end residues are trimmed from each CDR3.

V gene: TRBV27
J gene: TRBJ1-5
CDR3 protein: ASSLSAQGWNQPQH

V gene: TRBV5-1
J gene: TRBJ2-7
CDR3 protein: ASSLDPGLTYEQY

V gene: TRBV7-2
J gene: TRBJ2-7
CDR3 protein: ASSPGTSGRGIYEQY

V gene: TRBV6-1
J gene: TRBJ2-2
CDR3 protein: ASSNIAGGSGELF

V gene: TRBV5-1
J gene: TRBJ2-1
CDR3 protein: ASTSGTGETYNEQF

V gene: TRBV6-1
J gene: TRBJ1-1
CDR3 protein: ASSARNTEAF

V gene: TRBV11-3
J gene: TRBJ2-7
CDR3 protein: ASSPRTEGYEQY

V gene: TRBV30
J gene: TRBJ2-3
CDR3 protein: AWSVSSYTDTQY

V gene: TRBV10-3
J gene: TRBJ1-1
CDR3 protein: AISTNPQGAEAF

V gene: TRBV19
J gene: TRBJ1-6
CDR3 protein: ASSIDNSRSSYNSPLH

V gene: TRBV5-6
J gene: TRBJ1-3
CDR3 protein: ASSFLGGSGNTIY

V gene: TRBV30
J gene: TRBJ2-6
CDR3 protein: AWSRKSGANVLT

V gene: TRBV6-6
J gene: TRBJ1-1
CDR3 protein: ASSYSVGGYTEAF

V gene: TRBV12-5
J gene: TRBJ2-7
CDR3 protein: ASGRGTSGRYEQY

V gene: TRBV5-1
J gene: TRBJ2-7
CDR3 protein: ASSEGLTTYEQY

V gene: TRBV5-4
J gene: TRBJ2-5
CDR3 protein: ASSSWDREETQY

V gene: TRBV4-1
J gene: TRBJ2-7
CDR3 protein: ASSQALRGRPPYEQY

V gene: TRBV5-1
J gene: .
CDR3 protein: ASSLEGISGYEQY

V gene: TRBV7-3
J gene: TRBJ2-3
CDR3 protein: ASSGTSGASSTDTQY

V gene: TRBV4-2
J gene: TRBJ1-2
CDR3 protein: ASSPPGDYGYT

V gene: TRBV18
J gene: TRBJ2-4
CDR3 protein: ASSPGLTENIQY

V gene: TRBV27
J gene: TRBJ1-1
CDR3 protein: ASSRQGADTEAF

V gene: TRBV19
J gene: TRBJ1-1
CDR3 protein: ASSSGNTEAF

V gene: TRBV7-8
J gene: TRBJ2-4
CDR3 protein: ASSLVEVGAGENIQY

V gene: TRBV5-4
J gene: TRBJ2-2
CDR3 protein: ASSLDRAPGELF

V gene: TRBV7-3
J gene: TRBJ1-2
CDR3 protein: ASSPGSSELYT

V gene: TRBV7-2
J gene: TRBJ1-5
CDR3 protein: ASSLYNQPQH

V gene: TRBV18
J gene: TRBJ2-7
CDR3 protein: ASSPPGLAGVEQY

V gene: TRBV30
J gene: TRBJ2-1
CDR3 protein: AWSLYWSSYNEQF

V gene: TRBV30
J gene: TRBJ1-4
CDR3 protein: AGTGTGPQKLF

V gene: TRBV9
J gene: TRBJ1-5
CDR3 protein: ASSAGLSNQPQH

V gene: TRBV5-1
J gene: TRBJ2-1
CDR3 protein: ASSPTKSLAGGLNEQF

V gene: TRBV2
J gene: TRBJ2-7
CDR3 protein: ASSANRGYEQY

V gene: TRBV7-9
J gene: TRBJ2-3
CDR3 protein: ASSPSQRGSDTQY

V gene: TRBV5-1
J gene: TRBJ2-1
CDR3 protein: ASRETGGSYNEQF

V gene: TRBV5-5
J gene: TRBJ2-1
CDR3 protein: ASSLLAALGNEQF

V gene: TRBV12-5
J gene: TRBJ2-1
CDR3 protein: ASDGPREGGSEQF

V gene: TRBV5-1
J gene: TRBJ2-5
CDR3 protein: ASSQGTTSETQY

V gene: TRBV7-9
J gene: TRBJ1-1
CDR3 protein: ASTADRGKVNTEAF

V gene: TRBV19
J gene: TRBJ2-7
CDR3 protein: ASSRTGYLYEQY

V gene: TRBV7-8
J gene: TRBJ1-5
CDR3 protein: ASSPRGGNSNQPQH

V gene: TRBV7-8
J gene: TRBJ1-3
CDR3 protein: ASSFPRGRAGNTIY

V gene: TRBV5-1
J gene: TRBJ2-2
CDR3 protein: ASSFWAGSTGELF

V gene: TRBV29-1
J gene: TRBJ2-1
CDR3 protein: SVVEGYEQF

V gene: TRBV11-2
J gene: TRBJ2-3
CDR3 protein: ASSLDPPGARDTQY

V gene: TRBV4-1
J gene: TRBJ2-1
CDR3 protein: ASSHAGTTNEQF

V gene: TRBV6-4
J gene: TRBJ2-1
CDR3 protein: ASSDGATDEQF

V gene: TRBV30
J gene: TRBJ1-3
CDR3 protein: AWSIVRGPGNTIY

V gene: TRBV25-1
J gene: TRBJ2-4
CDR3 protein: ASSGVGGAKNIQY

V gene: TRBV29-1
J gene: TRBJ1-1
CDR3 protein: SVRGQVGAEAF

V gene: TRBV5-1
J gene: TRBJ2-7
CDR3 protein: ASSLYETSGSYEQY

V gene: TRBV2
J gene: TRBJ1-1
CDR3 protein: ASRTSVNTEAF

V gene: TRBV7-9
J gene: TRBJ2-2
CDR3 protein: ASSPGPGVGTGELF

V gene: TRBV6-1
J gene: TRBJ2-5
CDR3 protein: ASSDLTGGRETQY

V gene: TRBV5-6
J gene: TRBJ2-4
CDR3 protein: ASSWAGTNSQY

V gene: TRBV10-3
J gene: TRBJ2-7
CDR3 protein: AITDGRGGDEQY

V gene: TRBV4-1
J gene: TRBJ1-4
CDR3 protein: ASSQGGTGAREKLF